These 19 T cell receptor beta chains were all obtained from the same sample, sequenced in a study of T cells in Graves' hyperthyroidism and ophthalmopathy. RNA transcripts were the template for amplifying TCR beta CDR3 regions. Researchers ran a first-round RT-PCR on the TCR CDR3 using the HTBI primer set. Using its own MiXCR run on the multiplex PCR reads, TCRdb lists one record per CDR3 protein. The table has roughly 580,000 distinct CDR3 sequences, about half seen once. Sequenced material: peripheral blood or thyroid tissue (not recorded which). These receptors were taken from a woman between 18 and 29 years old with Graves' hyperthyroidism.

The chain joins TRBV24-1 to TRBJ2-7; 7 bases line up with TRBD2. From germline, CDR1 is KGHDR and CDR2 SFDVKD. Trimming removed 9 bases from V and 2 bases from J; junction bases left unmatched: 3. The CDR3 runs 12 residues. Here the CDR3 DNA reads TGTGCCACCGGGAGGGCCACCTACGAGCAGTACTTC. Its translation is CATGRATYEQYF.

The rearrangement links TRBV9 to TRBJ2-5; 8 positions match TRBD2. The CDR3 spans 15 residues. Germline V gives CDR1 SGDLS, CDR2 YYNGEE. The J segment lost 2 bases and the V segment lost 3 bases, leaving 6 bases of the junction unmatched. CDR3 residues: CASSEAGLVQETQYF. The DNA of the CDR3 is TGTGCCAGCAGCGAGGCGGGACTAGTACAAGAGACCCAGTACTTC.

The count of this clonotype is one. J is TRBJ1-2 and V is TRBV24-1, with TRBD1 matching 8 bases. Germline CDR1 reads KGHDR; CDR2 reads SFDVKD. Trimming removed 9 bases from V and 2 bases from J; junction bases left unmatched: 13. This CDR3 is 16 amino acids long. Here the CDR3 DNA reads TGTGCCACCCCTCCTAGGACAGGGCCGATGAACTATGGCTACACCTTC. Protein sequence: CATPPRTGPMNYGYTF.

In this sample, this clonotype turned up a few times. The CDR3 DNA is TGTGCCAGCAGTCGACAGGGGTATAACACTGAAGCTTTCTTT. This codes for CASSRQGYNTEAFF. The chain has TRBV12-3 or TRBV12-4 and TRBJ1-1; 8 bases align to TRBD1. The CDR3 is made up of 14 amino acids. J lost 2 bases, V lost 5 bases, and 4 bases had no gene match.

As concerns this clonotype: A much bigger clone sits one base away, suggesting this may be a read error. The chain couples TRBV2 to TRBJ2-7; TRBD2 aligns across 11 bases. The V and J ends lost 8 bases and 6 bases, in that order; junction bases with no gene match: 0. The CDR3 has 11 amino acids. Per germline, CDR1 SNHLY and CDR2 FYNNEI. CDR3 in DNA: TGTGCCAGCGGGACTAGCGGCGAGCAGTACTTC. This encodes CASGTSGEQYF.

V is TRBV11-2 and J is TRBJ2-7; D gene uncertain. This CDR3 comprises 15 residues. CDR1 SGHAT and CDR2 FQNNGV come from the germline V gene. Trimming stripped 5 bases from V and 5 bases from J, with 19 bases between. Here the CDR3 DNA reads TGTGCCAGCAGCCCCTGGAGCGAAGGATTCCACGAGCAGTACTTC. Amino acid sequence: CASSPWSEGFHEQYF.

This clonotype was observed a few times. The chain joins TRBV12-3 or TRBV12-4 to TRBJ1-1; D is unclear. CDR3 length equals 11 residues. Trimming took 3 bases from V and 11 from J, leaving 10 bases between them. The CDR3 is CASSFGGFAFF. CDR3 DNA: TGTGCCAGCAGTTTCGGCGGGTTTGCTTTCTTT.

This clonotype was counted a few times. The gene calls are TRBV20-1 and TRBJ2-5; the D gene is possibly TRBD1 (6 bases). Trimming shortened V by 4 bases and J by 2 bases, and 11 bases separated the two germline ends. Germline CDR1 DFQATT, CDR2 SNEGSKA (reference sequence). CDR3 length: 13 residues. The CDR3 spells CSANYREQETQYF. CDR3 DNA: TGCAGTGCTAATTACAGGGAGCAAGAGACCCAGTACTTC.

This clonotype came up many times. This chain joins TRBV24-1 and TRBJ1-2; no definite D call. Per the germline V gene, CDR1 is KGHDR and CDR2 is SFDVKD. The CDR3 has 14 amino acids. Trimming took off 3 bases at V and 4 bases at J, with 11 bases between the two ends. CDR3: CATSDQGKSYGYTF. CDR3 sequence (DNA): TGTGCCACCAGTGATCAAGGGAAGAGCTATGGCTACACCTTC.

CDR3 bases: TGTGCCAGCAGTTTCGTAGGGGGTACCGAGCAGTACTTC. Protein sequence: CASSFVGGTEQYF. The V gene is TRBV27, the J gene TRBJ2-7; tentatively, D is TRBD1 (6 bases). The V gene's germline CDR1 is MNHEY and CDR2 SMNVEV (reference sequence). Between the trimmed V and J ends, which lost 3 bases and 6 bases, there was a span of 12 bases. This CDR3 is 13 amino acids long.

The V call is TRBV19, the J call TRBJ2-7, with unresolved D. Germline lookup yields CDR1 LNHDA and CDR2 SQIVND (reference sequence). The CDR3 consists of 14 residues. Trimming pared 4 bases from V and 3 bases from J, leaving 13 bases between. DNA for the CDR3: TGTGCCAGTAGTAGTGGTTCGCCGGGCTACGAGCAGTACTTC. Translating it yields CASSSGSPGYEQYF.

The chain employs TRBV7-3 and TRBJ1-4; D not certain. V lost 9 bases to trimming and J lost 3 bases, with 20 bases between them. CDR1 is SGHTA, CDR2 FQGTGA, per germline. This CDR3 contains 16 residues. Here the CDR3 DNA reads TGTGCCAGTAGTCCCGGGCGGAGCCAAGCTAATGAAAAACTGTTTTTT. Translated, it gives CASSPGRSQANEKLFF. Drawing the rest from reference TRBV7-3 and TRBJ1-4, the complete variable domain is GAGVSQTPSNKVTEKGKYVELRCDPISGHTALYWYRQSLGQGPEFLIYFQGTGAADDSGLPNDRFFAVRPEGSVSTLKIQRTERGDSAVYLCASSPGRSQANEKLFFGSGTQLSVL.

The chain uses TRBV7-9 and TRBJ2-7; 7 nucleotides match TRBD1. Germline V gene data show CDR1 as SEHNR and CDR2 as FQNEAQ (reference sequence). This CDR3 region has 14 residues. Trimming cost V 6 bases and J 2 bases; bases outside gene matches: 7. CDR3 loop: CASRREGAPYEQYF. The CDR3 nucleotides are TGTGCCAGCAGACGAGAGGGGGCCCCCTACGAGCAGTACTTC.

On this clonotype: This may stem from a read error, because a much larger clone lies one nucleotide away. The chain links TRBV7-9 to TRBJ2-6, with D perhaps TRBD1 (5 bases). The V gene's germline CDR1 is SEHNR and CDR2 FQNEAQ (reference sequence). The CDR3 spans 17 residues. V was shortened by 1 base and J by 5 bases, with 15 bases between the two germline ends. CDR3 amino acids: CASSLGSQGSRANVLTF. CDR3 nucleotide sequence: TGTGCCAGCAGCTTAGGTTCTCAGGGAAGTAGGGCCAACGTCCTGACTTTC.

This clonotype was recorded a few times. The V gene is TRBV7-8, the J gene TRBJ2-7; D may be TRBD1 (6 bases). The CDR3 is 14 amino acids. Trimming stripped 5 bases from V and 2 bases from J, with 13 bases between. From germline, CDR1 is SGHVS and CDR2 FQNEAQ. In DNA, the CDR3 is TGTGCCAGCAGCCCCCAGGGACATACCTACGAGCAGTACTTC. Translation: CASSPQGHTYEQYF.

The genes are TRBV9 and TRBJ2-7; 11 nucleotides match TRBD1. V lost 4 bases, J lost 5 bases, and 8 bases stayed unmatched. The CDR3 totals 15 residues. Germline V gives CDR1 SGDLS, CDR2 YYNGEE. CDR3 residues: CASSQGGQGAHEQYF. CDR3 coding DNA: TGTGCCAGCAGCCAAGGCGGACAGGGGGCCCACGAGCAGTACTTC. Combining the CDR3 with reference TRBV9 and TRBJ2-7 gives the whole variable domain DSGVTQTPKHLITATGQRVTLRCSPRSGDLSVYWYQQSLDQGLQFLIQYYNGEERAKGNILERFSAQQFPDLHSELNLSSLELGDSALYFCASSQGGQGAHEQYFGPGTRLTVT.

This clonotype was observed a handful of times. The gene calls are TRBV6-6 and TRBJ2-7; D unresolved. The CDR3 loop spans 8 amino acids. Germline lookup yields CDR1 MNHNY and CDR2 SVGAGI (reference sequence). Trimming removed 5 bases at V and 10 bases at J, with 3 bases between. CDR3 sequence reads: CASSGQYF. CDR3 DNA: TGTGCCAGCAGTGGACAGTACTTC.

In regard to this clonotype: This may stem from a read error, because a much larger clone lies one nucleotide away. The V call is TRBV19, the J call TRBJ1-3; TRBD1 is a possible D gene (5 bases). The CDR3 contains 14 residues. Germline-derived CDR1 and CDR2 are LNHDA and SQIVND (reference sequence). Deletions cut 5 bases from V and 0 bases from J, with 8 bases between. Written as DNA, the CDR3 is TGTGCCAGTAGTGCGACAGACTCTGGAAACACCATATATTTT. Translated, it gives CASSATDSGNTIYF.

This sequence joins TRBV7-8 and TRBJ1-4, with a tentative D call TRBD1 (5 bases). The CDR3 totals 16 residues. The V gene's germline CDR1 is SGHVS and CDR2 FQNEAQ. Between the trimmed V and J ends, which lost 4 bases and 7 bases, there was a span of 19 bases. CDR3 nucleotide sequence: TGTGCCAGCAGCTCCGGGGGAGGGACTGGGAGTGAAAAACTGTTTTTT. Translated, it gives CASSSGGGTGSEKLFF.